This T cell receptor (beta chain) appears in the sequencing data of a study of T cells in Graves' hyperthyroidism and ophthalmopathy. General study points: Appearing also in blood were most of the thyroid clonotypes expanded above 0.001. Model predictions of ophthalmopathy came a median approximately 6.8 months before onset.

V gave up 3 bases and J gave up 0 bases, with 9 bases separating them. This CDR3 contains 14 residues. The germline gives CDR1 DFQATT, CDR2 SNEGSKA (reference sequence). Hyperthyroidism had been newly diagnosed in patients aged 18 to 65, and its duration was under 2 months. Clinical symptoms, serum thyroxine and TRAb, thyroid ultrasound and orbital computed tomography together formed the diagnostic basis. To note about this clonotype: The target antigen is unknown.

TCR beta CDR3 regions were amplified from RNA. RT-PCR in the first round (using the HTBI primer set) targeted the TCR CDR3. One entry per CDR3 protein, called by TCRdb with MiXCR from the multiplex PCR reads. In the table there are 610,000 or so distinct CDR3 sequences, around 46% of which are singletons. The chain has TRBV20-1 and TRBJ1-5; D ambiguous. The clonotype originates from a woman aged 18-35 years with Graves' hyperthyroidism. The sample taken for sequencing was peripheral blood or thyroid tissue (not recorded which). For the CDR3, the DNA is TGCAGTGCTAGTTTCAGGCTTAGCAATCAGCCCCAGCATTTT. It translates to CSASFRLSNQPQHF.